The 4 T cell receptor beta chains in this list originate from one sample, sequenced in a study of Ad26.COV2.S vaccination and SARS-CoV-2 variants. Treatment indicated: around 19 received Ad26.COV2.S at low or high dose, single or two shots; roughly 5 received placebo; per-sample allocation not given. The investigators took samples on day 63 after the first vaccine or placebo injection. Clones were read by immunoSEQ multiplex PCR, and TCRdb kept only the in-frame ones, dropping some. This table has hundreds of thousands of clones, roughly 90% appearing once. The material was peripheral blood, obtained in a trial of Ad26.COV2.S vaccine versus placebo. The receptors were sampled from a person between 18 and 65 years old who received the Ad26.COV2.S COVID-19 vaccine or a placebo.

This clone came up once. V usage is TRBV7-8 and J usage is TRBJ1-5, with TRBD1 as a possible D gene (5 bases). The V end was cut by 1 base, the J end by 6 bases, with 13 bases between. The germline V gene encodes CDR1 SGHVS and CDR2 FQNEAQ. The CDR3 runs to 15 residues. The DNA of the CDR3 is TGTGCCAGCAGCTTAGTTGGGCAGGGCAGTCAGCCCCAGCATTTT. Translated: CASSLVGQGSQPQHF.

The chain couples TRBV19 to TRBJ1-1; D is undetermined. Germline loops: CDR1 LNHDA, CDR2 SQIVND (reference sequence). V lost 0 bases and J lost 7, with 9 bases in between. The CDR3 totals 13 residues. Here the CDR3 reads CASSIDTAIEAFF. CDR3 in DNA: TGTGCCAGTAGTATAGATACCGCCATTGAAGCTTTCTTT.

The chain employs TRBV4-2 and TRBJ1-6, with D unclear. The V and J ends lost 3 bases and 7 bases respectively, with 10 bases between them. The germline CDR1 and CDR2 sequences are LGHNA and YNFKEQ. This CDR3 has 14 residues. CDR3 loop: CASSHLDLNSPLHF. CDR3 bases: TGTGCCAGCAGCCACTTGGACCTCAATTCACCCCTCCACTTT.

Points on this clone: The identical CDR3 is also encoded by other nucleotide sequences in the sample. This chain joins TRBV7-2 and TRBJ2-5, with 9 bases lining up with TRBD1. This CDR3 comprises 15 residues. The trim removed 5 bases at V and 2 bases at J, leaving 6 bases unmatched. Per germline, CDR1 SGHTA and CDR2 FQGNSA. CDR3 amino acids: CASSPQGAGQETQYF. In nucleotides, the CDR3 is TGTGCCAGCAGCCCACAGGGGGCCGGGCAAGAGACCCAGTACTTC.